This T cell receptor beta chain was observed in a study of blood T cell repertoires in COVID-19. As for the study in general: The samples span acute and convalescent COVID-19 from the United States, Italy and Spain. PBMCs, B-cell-depleted T cells, or T cells were the source of the cDNA or gDNA that made up the material.

In the authors' methods: Estimation of nucleated cell counts was performed using reference gene primer amplification. Libraries were prepared by immunoSEQ multiplex PCR; TCRdb keeps only in-frame clonotypes and omits some of them. Clone size and the V and J calls come from that table; the DNA yielded D and trimming. The profile shows under 95,000 clones, about 83% of them singletons. With V trimmed by 0 bases and J by 5 bases, 4 bases remained unmatched. Germline loops: CDR1 SGHRS, CDR2 YFSETQ. The CDR3 extends over 14 amino acids. Sequenced input: peripheral blood. V gene TRBV5-1 combines with J gene TRBJ1-1, with 7 bases matching TRBD1. This receptor was identified in an older woman with acute or convalescent COVID-19. The CDR3 DNA sequence: TGCGCCAGCAGCTTGGGACAGGGCGGAACTGAAGCTTTCTTT. Its protein is CASSLGQGGTEAFF. The whole variable domain, remainder taken from reference TRBV5-1 and TRBJ1-1, is KAGVTQTPRYLIKTRGQQVTLSCSPISGHRSVSWYQQTPGQGLQFLFEYFSETQRNKGNFPGRFSGRQFSNSRSEMNVSTLELGDSALYLCASSLGQGGTEAFFGQGTRLTVV.